This TCR beta chain was documented in a study of blood T cells in healthy people across ages. The study's findings and limits: Possibly, changes in expanded clonotypes were confounded because donor CMV status was unknown.

The use of a sample-barcoded 5' primer and a J-beta primer mix characterized a second PCR of 7 to 11 cycles. TCRdb used MiXCR to reprocess the 5' RACE reads, holding one entry per CDR3 protein. The data show hundreds of thousands of distinct CDR3 sequences, around 43% seen once. V was clipped by 2 bases and J by 0 bases; unmatched bases: 5. This CDR3 region has 16 residues. Germline CDR1 and CDR2: MNHEY and SVGEGT. On this clonotype itself: The antigen is unknown.

In terms of origin and age, donors were healthy Caucasian individuals from Russia aged roughly 6 to 95. A minimum of 6 micrograms of total RNA was extracted per sample. Specimen: blood. The TCR was taken from an elderly man in good health. V is TRBV6-2 or TRBV6-3 and J is TRBJ1-1; 8 bases agree with TRBD1. The CDR3 reads CASSYPQGQVNTEAFF. The CDR3 DNA is TGTGCCAGCAGTTACCCACAGGGACAGGTGAACACTGAAGCTTTCTTT.